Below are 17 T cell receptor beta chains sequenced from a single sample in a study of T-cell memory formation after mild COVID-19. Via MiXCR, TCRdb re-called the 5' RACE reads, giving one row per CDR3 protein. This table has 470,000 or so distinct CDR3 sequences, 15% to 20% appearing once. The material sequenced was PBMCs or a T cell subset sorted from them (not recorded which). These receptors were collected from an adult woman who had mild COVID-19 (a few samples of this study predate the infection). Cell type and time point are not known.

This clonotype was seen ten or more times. The chain's CDR3 is CASSTQRGTTGELFF. DNA of the CDR3: TGTGCCAGTAGTACACAAAGGGGAACGACCGGGGAGCTGTTTTTT. The chain employs TRBV19 and TRBJ2-2, with D perhaps matching TRBD1 (5 bases). The germline gives CDR1 LNHDA, CDR2 SQIVND (reference sequence). The CDR3 loop spans 15 amino acids. V dropped 4 bases and J dropped 5 bases, with 14 bases sitting between them.

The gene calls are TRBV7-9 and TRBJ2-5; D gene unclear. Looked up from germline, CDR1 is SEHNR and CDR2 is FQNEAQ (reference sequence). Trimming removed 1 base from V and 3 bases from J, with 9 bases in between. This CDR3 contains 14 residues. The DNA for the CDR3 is TGTGCCAGCAGCTTAGATTTGGGGAAAGAGACCCAGTACTTC. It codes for CASSLDLGKETQYF. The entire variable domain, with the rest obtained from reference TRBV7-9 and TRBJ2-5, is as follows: DTGVSQNPRHKITKRGQNVTFRCDPISEHNRLYWYRQTLGQGPEFLTYFQNEAQLEKSRLLSDRFSAERPKGSFSTLEIQRTEQGDSAMYLCASSLDLGKETQYFGPGTRLLVL.

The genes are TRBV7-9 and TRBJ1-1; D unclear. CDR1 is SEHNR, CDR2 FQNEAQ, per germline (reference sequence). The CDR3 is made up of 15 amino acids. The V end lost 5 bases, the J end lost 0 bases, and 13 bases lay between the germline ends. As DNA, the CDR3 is TGTGCCAGCAGCCCCTTGGAACTAATGAACACTGAAGCTTTCTTT. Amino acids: CASSPLELMNTEAFF.

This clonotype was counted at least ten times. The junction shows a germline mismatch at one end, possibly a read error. The CDR3 coding sequence is TGCGCCAGCAGCCTGACTAGCGGGGTTTACAATGAGCAGTTCTTC. Translating it yields CASSLTSGVYNEQFF. The V call is TRBV7-9, the J call TRBJ2-1, with 11 bases identical to TRBD2. Per germline, CDR1 SEHNR and CDR2 FQNEAQ (reference sequence). This CDR3 is built from 15 residues.

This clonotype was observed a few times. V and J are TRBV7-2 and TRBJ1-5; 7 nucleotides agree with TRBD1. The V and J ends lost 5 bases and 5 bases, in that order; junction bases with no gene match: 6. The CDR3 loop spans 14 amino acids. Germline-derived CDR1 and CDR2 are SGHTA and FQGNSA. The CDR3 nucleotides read TGTGCCAGCAGCCCCGGGACAGCACATCAGCCCCAGCATTTT. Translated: CASSPGTAHQPQHF.

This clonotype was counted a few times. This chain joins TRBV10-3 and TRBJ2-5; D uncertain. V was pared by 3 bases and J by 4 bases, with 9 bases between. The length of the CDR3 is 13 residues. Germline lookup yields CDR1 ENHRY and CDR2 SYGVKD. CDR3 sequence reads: CAISELGAETQYF. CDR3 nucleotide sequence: TGTGCCATCAGTGAACTCGGAGCAGAGACCCAGTACTTC.

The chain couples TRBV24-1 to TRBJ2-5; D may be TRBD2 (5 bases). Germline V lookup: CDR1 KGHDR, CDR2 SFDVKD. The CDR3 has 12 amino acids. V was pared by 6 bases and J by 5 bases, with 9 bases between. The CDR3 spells CATSSGRETQYF. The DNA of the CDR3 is TGTGCCACCAGTAGCGGTCGGGAGACCCAGTACTTC.

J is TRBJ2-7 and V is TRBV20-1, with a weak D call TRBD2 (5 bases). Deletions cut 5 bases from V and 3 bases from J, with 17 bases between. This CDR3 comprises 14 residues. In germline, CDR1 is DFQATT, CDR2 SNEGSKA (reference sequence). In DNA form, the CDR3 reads TGCAGTGCTCACGATCGTCGGAGGTTCTACGAGCAGTACTTC. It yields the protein CSAHDRRRFYEQYF.

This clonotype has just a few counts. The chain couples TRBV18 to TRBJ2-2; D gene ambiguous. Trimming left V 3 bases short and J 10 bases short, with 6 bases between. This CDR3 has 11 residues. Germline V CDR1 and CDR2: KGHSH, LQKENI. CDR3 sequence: CASSPRQELFF. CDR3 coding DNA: TGTGCCAGCTCACCTCGACAGGAGCTGTTTTTT.

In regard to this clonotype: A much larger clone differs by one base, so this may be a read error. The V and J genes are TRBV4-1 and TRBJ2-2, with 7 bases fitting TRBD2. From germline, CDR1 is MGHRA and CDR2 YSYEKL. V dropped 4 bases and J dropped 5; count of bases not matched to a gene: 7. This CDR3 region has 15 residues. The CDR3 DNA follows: TGCGCCAGCAGCCCTGGGATTAGCGGGACCGGGGAGCTGTTTTTT. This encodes CASSPGISGTGELFF.

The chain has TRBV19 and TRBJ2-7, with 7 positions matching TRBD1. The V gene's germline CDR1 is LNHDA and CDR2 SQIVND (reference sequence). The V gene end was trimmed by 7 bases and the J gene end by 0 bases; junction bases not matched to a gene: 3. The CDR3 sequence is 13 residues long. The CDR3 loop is CASTGGDSYEQYF. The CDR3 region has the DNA TGTGCCAGTACAGGGGGTGACTCCTACGAGCAGTACTTC.

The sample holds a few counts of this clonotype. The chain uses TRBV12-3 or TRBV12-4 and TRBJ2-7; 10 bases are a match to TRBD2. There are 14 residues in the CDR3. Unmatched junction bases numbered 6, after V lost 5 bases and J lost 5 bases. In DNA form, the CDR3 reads TGTGCCAGCAGTCGGACTAGCGGAGGACACGAGCAGTACTTC. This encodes CASSRTSGGHEQYF.

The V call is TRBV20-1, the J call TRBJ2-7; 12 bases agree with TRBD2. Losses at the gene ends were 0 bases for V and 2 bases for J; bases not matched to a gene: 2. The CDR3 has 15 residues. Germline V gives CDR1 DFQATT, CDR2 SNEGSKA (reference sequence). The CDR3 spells CSARELAGGTYEQYF. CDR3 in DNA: TGCAGTGCTAGAGAGCTAGCGGGAGGGACCTACGAGCAGTACTTC.

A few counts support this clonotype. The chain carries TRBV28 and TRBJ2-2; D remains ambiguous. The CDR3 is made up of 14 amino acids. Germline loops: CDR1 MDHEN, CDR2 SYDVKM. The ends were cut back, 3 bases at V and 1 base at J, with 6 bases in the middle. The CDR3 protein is CASSFDWNTGELFF. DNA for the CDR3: TGTGCCAGCAGTTTCGACTGGAACACCGGGGAGCTGTTTTTT.

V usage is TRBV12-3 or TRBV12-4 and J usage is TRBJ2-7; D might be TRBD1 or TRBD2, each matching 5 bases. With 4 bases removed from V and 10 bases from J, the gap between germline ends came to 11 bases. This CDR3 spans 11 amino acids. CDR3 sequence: CASSYRGFQYF. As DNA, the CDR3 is TGTGCCAGCAGTTACCGGGGCTTTCAGTACTTC.

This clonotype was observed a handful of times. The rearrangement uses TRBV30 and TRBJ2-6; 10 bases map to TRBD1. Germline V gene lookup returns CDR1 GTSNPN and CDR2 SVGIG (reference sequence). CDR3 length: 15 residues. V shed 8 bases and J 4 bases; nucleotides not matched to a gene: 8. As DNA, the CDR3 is TGTGCCCGTGGGGGACAGGGGCGAGGGGCCAACGTCCTGACTTTC. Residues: CARGGQGRGANVLTF.

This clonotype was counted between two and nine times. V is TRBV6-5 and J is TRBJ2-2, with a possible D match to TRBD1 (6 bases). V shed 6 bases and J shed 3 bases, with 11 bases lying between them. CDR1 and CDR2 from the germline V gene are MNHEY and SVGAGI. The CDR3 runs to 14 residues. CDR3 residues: CASRMDSYTGELFF. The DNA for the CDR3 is TGTGCCAGCAGGATGGACAGCTACACCGGGGAGCTGTTTTTT.